This T cell receptor beta chain derives from a study of blood T cell repertoires in COVID-19. Study-level information: The study drew acute and convalescent COVID-19 samples from the United States, Italy and Spain. The analysed material was cDNA or gDNA that came from T cells, B-cell-depleted T cells, or PBMCs.

This clone showed up just a few times. Original analysis: Reference gene primers were amplified, and this amplification served to estimate nucleated cell counts. The method was immunoSEQ multiplex PCR; TCRdb's version includes in-frame clones alone and lacks a portion of them. The DNA gave D and trimming, while V, J and clone size come from that table. The data hold under 150,000 clones, with roughly 80% observed a single time. Source material: peripheral blood. The TCR sequence derives from a man aged 50 to 60 with acute or convalescent COVID-19.

As DNA, the CDR3 is TGTGCCAGCAGTGGGGGACAGGGTAACACTGAAGCTTTCTTT. This encodes CASSGGQGNTEAFF. The rearrangement uses TRBV3-1 (or the pseudogene TRBV3-2) and TRBJ1-1; 9 nucleotides agree with TRBD1. This CDR3 region has 14 residues. Germline V gives CDR1 LGHDT, CDR2 YNNKEL (reference sequence). V lost 6 bases and J lost 2; bases outside the gene matches: 4.